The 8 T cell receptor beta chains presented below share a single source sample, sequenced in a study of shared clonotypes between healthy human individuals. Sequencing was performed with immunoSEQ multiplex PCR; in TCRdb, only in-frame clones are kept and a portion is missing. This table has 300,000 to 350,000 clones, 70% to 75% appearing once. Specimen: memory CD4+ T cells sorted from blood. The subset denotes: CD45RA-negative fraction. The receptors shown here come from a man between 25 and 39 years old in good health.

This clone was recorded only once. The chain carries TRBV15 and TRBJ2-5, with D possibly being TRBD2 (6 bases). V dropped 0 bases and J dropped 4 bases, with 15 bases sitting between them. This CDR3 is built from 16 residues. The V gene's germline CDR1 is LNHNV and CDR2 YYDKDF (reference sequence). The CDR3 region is CATSRDTAGSGETQYF. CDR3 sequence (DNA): TGTGCCACCAGCAGAGATACCGCGGGAAGTGGAGAGACCCAGTACTTC.

The CDR3 DNA follows: TGTGCCAGTAATTTCGTGAGTGGACTAGCGGGAGAGGAGCAGTTCTTC. It is translated as CASNFVSGLAGEEQFF. V is TRBV19 and J is TRBJ2-1; TRBD2 aligns across 13 bases. The CDR3 is 16 residues long. The germline gives CDR1 LNHDA, CDR2 SQIVND (reference sequence). J gave up 10 bases and V 7 bases, and 13 bases lay outside the gene matches.

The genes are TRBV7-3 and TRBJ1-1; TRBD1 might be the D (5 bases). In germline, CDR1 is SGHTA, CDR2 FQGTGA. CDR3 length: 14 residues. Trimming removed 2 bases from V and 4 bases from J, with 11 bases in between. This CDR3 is CASSLGQGSTEAFF. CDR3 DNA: TGTGCCAGCAGCTTAGGGCAGGGAAGCACTGAAGCTTTCTTT.

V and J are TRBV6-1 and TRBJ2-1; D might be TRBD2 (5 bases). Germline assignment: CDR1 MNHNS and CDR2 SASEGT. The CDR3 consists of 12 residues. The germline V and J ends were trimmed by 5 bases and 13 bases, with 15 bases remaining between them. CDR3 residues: CASSNPTRPQFF. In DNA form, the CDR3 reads TGTGCCAGCAGTAACCCTACTAGACCTCAGTTCTTC.

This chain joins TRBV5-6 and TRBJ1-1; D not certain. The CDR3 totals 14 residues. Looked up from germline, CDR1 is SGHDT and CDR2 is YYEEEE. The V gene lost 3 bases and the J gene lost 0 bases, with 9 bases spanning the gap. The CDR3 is CASSSYSVNTEAFF. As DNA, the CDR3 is TGTGCCAGCAGCTCGTACTCCGTGAACACTGAAGCTTTCTTT.

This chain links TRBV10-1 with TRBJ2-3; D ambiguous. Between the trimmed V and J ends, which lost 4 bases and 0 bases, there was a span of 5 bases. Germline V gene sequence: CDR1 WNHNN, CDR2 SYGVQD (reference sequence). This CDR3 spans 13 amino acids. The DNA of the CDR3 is TGCGCCAGCAGTGGCGATAGCACAGATACGCAGTATTTT. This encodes CASSGDSTDTQYF.

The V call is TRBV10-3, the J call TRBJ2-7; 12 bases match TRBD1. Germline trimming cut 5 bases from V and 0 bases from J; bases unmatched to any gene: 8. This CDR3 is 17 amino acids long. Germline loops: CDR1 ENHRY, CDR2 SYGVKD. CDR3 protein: CAISPGQGARGSYEQYF. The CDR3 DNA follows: TGTGCCATCAGTCCGGGACAGGGGGCACGGGGCTCCTACGAGCAGTACTTC.

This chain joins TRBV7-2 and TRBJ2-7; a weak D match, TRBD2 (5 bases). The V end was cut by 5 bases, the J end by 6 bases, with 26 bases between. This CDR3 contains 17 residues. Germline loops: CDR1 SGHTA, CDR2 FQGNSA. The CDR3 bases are TGTGCCAGCAGCGAAATGTACCACGCTGGGAGTAAACCCGAGCAGTACTTC. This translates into CASSEMYHAGSKPEQYF.